Each of the 12 T cell receptor beta chains below was sequenced from the same sample in a study of cytomegalovirus exposure and HLA in healthy donors. PCR involved 60 Vbeta and 13 Jbeta primers. Sequencing was performed with immunoSEQ multiplex PCR; in TCRdb, only in-frame clones are kept and a portion is missing. The data contain approximately 160,000 clones, around four fifths of them singletons. Input material: PBMCs. These TCRs come from a man aged 18 to 30 in good health and CMV-seropositive.

V usage is TRBV9 and J usage is TRBJ2-2; TRBD2 might be the D (7 bases). The CDR3 runs to 19 residues. V lost 3 bases to trimming and J lost 3 bases, with 24 bases between them. The germline CDR1 and CDR2 sequences are SGDLS and YYNGEE. The CDR3: CASSEGPFVGGAYTGELFF. The CDR3 DNA follows: TGTGCCAGCAGCGAGGGCCCCTTTGTGGGGGGGGCCTACACCGGGGAGCTGTTTTTT. Based on the CDR3 plus reference TRBV9 and TRBJ2-2, the full variable domain is DSGVTQTPKHLITATGQRVTLRCSPRSGDLSVYWYQQSLDQGLQFLIQYYNGEERAKGNILERFSAQQFPDLHSELNLSSLELGDSALYFCASSEGPFVGGAYTGELFFGEGSRLTVL.

The V and J genes are TRBV5-5 and TRBJ1-3; D might be TRBD1 (6 bases). Trimming removed 4 bases at V and 0 bases at J, with 14 bases between. The V gene's germline CDR1 is SGHKS and CDR2 YYEKEE (reference sequence). The CDR3 loop spans 16 amino acids. CDR3 protein: CASSDSRGTSGNTIYF. CDR3 nucleotides: TGTGCCAGCAGCGATAGTAGGGGGACCTCTGGAAACACCATATATTTT.

For this clone: Mismatch with germline at one junction end may stem from a read error. Other nucleotide sequences from this sample produce the same CDR3. This sequence joins TRBV5-6 and TRBJ1-2; D is perhaps TRBD1 (5 bases). CDR3 length: 15 residues. Per the germline V gene, CDR1 is SGHDT and CDR2 is YYEEEE. The CDR3: CASSPLPGGAYGYTF. The CDR3 region has the DNA TGCGCCAGCAGCCCCCTCCCGGGGGGAGCCTATGGCTACACCTTC.

The rearrangement uses TRBV10-3 and TRBJ2-7; D uncertain. The CDR3 covers 14 residues. The V end lost 3 bases, the J end lost 2 bases, and 11 bases lay between the germline ends. The germline V gene encodes CDR1 ENHRY and CDR2 SYGVKD. CDR3 in amino acids: CAISESEATYEQYF. CDR3 sequence (DNA): TGTGCCATCAGTGAAAGTGAAGCGACCTACGAGCAGTACTTC.

In this sample, this clone turned up once. The V gene is TRBV28, the J gene TRBJ2-7; tentative D call: TRBD1 (5 bases). The CDR3 contains 14 residues. V dropped 2 bases and J dropped 2 bases, with 10 bases sitting between them. The germline V gene encodes CDR1 MDHEN and CDR2 SYDVKM. The CDR3 sequence is CASSLLRETYEQYF. The CDR3 DNA follows: TGTGCCAGCAGTTTACTCAGGGAAACCTACGAGCAGTACTTC.

V is TRBV7-2 and J is TRBJ1-2; no clear D. The V end was cut by 6 bases, the J end by 4 bases, with 21 bases between. Looked up from germline, CDR1 is SGHTA and CDR2 is FQGNSA. This CDR3 spans 16 amino acids. The CDR3 region is CASSPIMGVGLYGYTF. The CDR3 bases are TGTGCCAGCAGTCCCATCATGGGAGTTGGGCTCTATGGCTACACCTTC.

V gene TRBV5-1 combines with J gene TRBJ2-4, with D possibly TRBD1 on 6 matching bases. The CDR3 has 15 amino acids. With 0 bases removed from V and 7 bases from J, the gap between germline ends came to 14 bases. Germline V lookup: CDR1 SGHRS, CDR2 YFSETQ. CDR3 residues: CASSLEPGHGNIQYF. The CDR3, as DNA: TGCGCCAGCAGCTTGGAACCGGGACATGGGAACATTCAGTACTTC.

In its sample, this clone was seen once. The rearrangement uses TRBV19 and TRBJ2-3, with 7 bases identical to TRBD1. This CDR3 has 15 amino acids. With V trimmed by 5 bases and J by 4 bases, 9 bases remained unmatched. CDR1 and CDR2 (germline): LNHDA, SQIVND (reference sequence). CDR3 bases: TGTGCCAGTAGTTCACAGGGGCGCGCGGCAGATACGCAGTATTTT. It specifies CASSSQGRAADTQYF.

This clone was detected once. The rearrangement links TRBV5-5 to TRBJ1-5; D uncertain. This CDR3 contains 13 residues. Germline-derived CDR1 and CDR2 are SGHKS and YYEKEE (reference sequence). Trimming removed 1 base from V and 4 bases from J, with 6 bases in between. The chain's CDR3 is CASSLRPNQPQHF. CDR3 DNA: TGTGCCAGCAGCTTGCGTCCGAATCAGCCCCAGCATTTT.

The chain recombines TRBV5-4 with TRBJ2-1; perhaps TRBD2 as D (6 bases). The CDR3 loop spans 16 amino acids. Trimming took 0 bases from V and 4 from J, leaving 14 bases between them. Germline CDR1 and CDR2: SGHNT and YYREEE (reference sequence). The CDR3 is CASSLDTGRGYNEQFF. The CDR3 DNA follows: TGTGCCAGCAGCTTGGATACGGGACGGGGGTACAATGAGCAGTTCTTC.

The gene calls are TRBV5-6 and TRBJ1-5; 8 bases match TRBD1. Per the germline V gene, CDR1 is SGHDT and CDR2 is YYEEEE. Germline trimming cut 2 bases from V and 6 bases from J; bases unmatched to any gene: 4. CDR3 size: 14 residues. CDR3 in amino acids: CASSFGQGSQPQHF. CDR3 coding DNA: TGTGCCAGCAGCTTTGGACAGGGAAGTCAGCCCCAGCATTTT.

V usage is TRBV7-2 and J usage is TRBJ2-3; no definite D call. CDR1 is SGHTA, CDR2 FQGNSA, per germline. The CDR3 runs 12 residues. V was pared by 7 bases and J by 3 bases, with 8 bases between. The CDR3 spells CASTLLTDTQYF. CDR3 sequence (DNA): TGTGCCAGCACCCTACTGACAGATACGCAGTATTTT.